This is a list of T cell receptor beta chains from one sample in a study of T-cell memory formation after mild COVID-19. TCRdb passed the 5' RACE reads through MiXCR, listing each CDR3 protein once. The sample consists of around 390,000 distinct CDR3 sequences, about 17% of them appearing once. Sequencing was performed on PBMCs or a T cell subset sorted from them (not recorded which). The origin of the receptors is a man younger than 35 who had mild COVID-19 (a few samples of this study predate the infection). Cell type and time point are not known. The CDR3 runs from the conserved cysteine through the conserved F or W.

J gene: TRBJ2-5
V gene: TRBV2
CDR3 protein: CASSELTGLSETQYF

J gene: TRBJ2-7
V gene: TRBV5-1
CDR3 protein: CASSLEGLPSYEQYF

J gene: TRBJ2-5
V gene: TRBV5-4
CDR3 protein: CASSLERTGETQYF

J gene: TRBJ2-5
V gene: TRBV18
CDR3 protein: CASSQQGHLETQYF

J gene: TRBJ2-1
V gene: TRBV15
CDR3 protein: CATSRGGTYNEQFF

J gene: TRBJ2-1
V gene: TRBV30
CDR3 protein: CAWYTGTGVDEQFF

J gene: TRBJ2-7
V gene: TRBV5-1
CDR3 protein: CASSLGSSNEQYF

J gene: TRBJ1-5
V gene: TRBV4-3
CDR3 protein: CASSQDRPGNQPQHF

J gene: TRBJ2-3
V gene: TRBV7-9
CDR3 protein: CASSPSGSTDTQYF

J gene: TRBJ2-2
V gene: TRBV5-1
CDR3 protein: CASTQQGTGELFF

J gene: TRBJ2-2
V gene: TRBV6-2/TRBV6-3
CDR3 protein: CASGSWNTGELFF

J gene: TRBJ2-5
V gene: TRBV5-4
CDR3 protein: CASSLVEEETQYF

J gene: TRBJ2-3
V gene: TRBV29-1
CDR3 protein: CSVHRWGGDTQYF

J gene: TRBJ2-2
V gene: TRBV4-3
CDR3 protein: CASSQDRLAPNTGELFF